This is a list of T cell receptor beta chains from one sample in a study of blood T cell repertoires in COVID-19. Measured with immunoSEQ multiplex PCR; TCRdb has only the in-frame clones, and not every one. The data show 300,000 to 350,000 clones, more than 70% seen once. Sequencing used peripheral blood. The receptors were gathered from a man aged 25-45 years with active or convalescent COVID-19. Each CDR3 is given with its conserved first and last residue. A D gene is named only where the DNA matches it firmly. Clone size is stated in some rows and not others, as once, few, many or a class when expanded.

>NA|NA|TRBJ1-6|TRBV24-1
CATSDFGVLRPLSYNSPLHF
TGTGCCACCAGTGATTTCGGGGTTCTGCGCCCCCTCTCCTATAATTCACCCCTCCACTTT
>NA|NA|TRBJ2-1|TRBV7-2
CASSLGWEYNEQFF
TGTGCCAGCAGCTTAGGCTGGGAGTACAATGAGCAGTTCTTC
>NA|NA|TRBJ1-2|TRBV12-3/TRBV12-4
CASSFDRNYGYTF
TGTGCCAGCAGCTTCGACAGAAACTATGGCTACACCTTC
>NA|NA|TRBJ1-6|TRBV5-4
CASSLLAEVDSPLHF
TGTGCCAGCAGCTTGCTCGCGGAGGTGGACTCACCCCTCCACTTT
>once|TRBD1|TRBJ2-4|TRBV11-3
CASSYWDRLVGNIQYF
TGTGCCAGCAGCTACTGGGACAGGTTGGTGGGAAACATTCAGTACTTC
>NA|NA|TRBJ2-3|TRBV2
CASSLTSWADTQYF
TGTGCCAGCAGCCTCACTAGCTGGGCAGATACGCAGTATTTT
>NA|NA|TRBJ2-7|TRBV4-1
CASSQGASWPPTYEQYF
TGCGCCAGCAGCCAAGGGGCCTCCTGGCCGCCTACCTACGAGCAGTACTTC
>NA|TRBD2|TRBJ2-2|TRBV3-1/TRBV3-2
CASSRLAGVGTGELFF
TGTGCCAGCAGCCGTCTAGCGGGAGTCGGCACCGGGGAGCTGTTTTTT
>few|TRBD1|TRBJ2-7|TRBV30
CAWSGQGYEQYF
TGTGCCTGGAGTGGACAGGGATACGAGCAGTACTTC
>NA|NA|TRBJ2-3|TRBV29-1
CSVEDPGGGDTQYF
TGCAGCGTTGAAGATCCTGGGGGAGGAGATACGCAGTATTTT
>NA|TRBD2|TRBJ2-3|TRBV7-2
CASSTSSGVSTDTQYF
TGTGCCAGCAGCACAAGTAGCGGGGTTAGCACAGATACGCAGTATTTT
>NA|TRBD1|TRBJ1-6|TRBV11-2
CASSLTGATYNSPLHF
TGTGCCAGCAGCTTGACAGGGGCCACCTATAATTCACCCCTCCACTTT
>NA|NA|TRBJ2-3|TRBV4-3
CASSQGLGSDTQYF
TGCGCCAGCAGCCAAGGACTAGGGTCTGATACGCAGTATTTT
>NA|TRBD1|TRBJ1-5|TRBV15
CATSLNRGQGQPQHF
TGTGCCACCAGCCTTAACAGGGGGCAGGGTCAGCCCCAGCATTTT
>few|NA|TRBJ1-5|TRBV28
CASSPSLGLGGIYGNQPQHF
TGTGCCAGCAGTCCCAGTTTAGGCCTGGGAGGTATCTATGGCAATCAGCCCCAGCATTTT